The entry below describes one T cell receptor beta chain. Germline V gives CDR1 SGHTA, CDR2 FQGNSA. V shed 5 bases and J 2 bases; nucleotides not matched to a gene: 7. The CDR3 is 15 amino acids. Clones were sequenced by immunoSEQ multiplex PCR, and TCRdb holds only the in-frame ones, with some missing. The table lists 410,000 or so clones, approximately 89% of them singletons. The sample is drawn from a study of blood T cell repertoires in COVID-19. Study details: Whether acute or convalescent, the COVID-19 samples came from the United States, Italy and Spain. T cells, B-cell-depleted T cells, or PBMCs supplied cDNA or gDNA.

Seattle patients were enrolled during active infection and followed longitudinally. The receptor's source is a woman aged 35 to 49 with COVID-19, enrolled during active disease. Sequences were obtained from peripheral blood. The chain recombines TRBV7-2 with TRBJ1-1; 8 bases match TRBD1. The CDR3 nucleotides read TGTGCCAGCAGCGCCTCCGGGACAGGCAACACTGAAGCTTTCTTT. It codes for CASSASGTGNTEAFF.